Here is one T cell receptor beta chain with its context. Its cognate antigen is unknown. Genomic DNA constituted the template upon which TCR beta VDJ and CDR3 profiling was performed. TCRdb redid the calling of the reads with MiXCR, one entry per CDR3 protein. The sample yields about 130,000 distinct CDR3 sequences, about 40% seen once. The sample is drawn from a study of CD8+CD57+ T cells in acquired aplastic anemia. On the study more broadly: Quantities of DNA derived from sorted CD4+ and CD8+ cells averaged roughly 3 ug. Sequencing produced an average of about 11 million reads per healthy donor for CD4+ cells. Findings and limits, study-wide: Comparison of patients with controls identified around 30 shared CD8+ CDR3 sequences.

Germline-derived CDR1 and CDR2 are SQVTM and ANQGSEA. Trimming took 0 bases from V and 2 from J; bases not matched to a gene: 9. The CDR3 covers 17 residues. Sequences were obtained from sorted CD4+, CD8+, or CD8+CD57+ T cells (not recorded which) from PBMCs. V is TRBV29-1 and J is TRBJ2-3; 9 nucleotides match TRBD2. This receptor was taken from a human donor in good health, serving as a control. The CDR3 sequence is CSVEDNAGGPTTDTQYF. In nucleotides, the CDR3 is TGCAGCGTTGAAGATAACGCGGGAGGGCCGACCACAGATACGCAGTATTTT.